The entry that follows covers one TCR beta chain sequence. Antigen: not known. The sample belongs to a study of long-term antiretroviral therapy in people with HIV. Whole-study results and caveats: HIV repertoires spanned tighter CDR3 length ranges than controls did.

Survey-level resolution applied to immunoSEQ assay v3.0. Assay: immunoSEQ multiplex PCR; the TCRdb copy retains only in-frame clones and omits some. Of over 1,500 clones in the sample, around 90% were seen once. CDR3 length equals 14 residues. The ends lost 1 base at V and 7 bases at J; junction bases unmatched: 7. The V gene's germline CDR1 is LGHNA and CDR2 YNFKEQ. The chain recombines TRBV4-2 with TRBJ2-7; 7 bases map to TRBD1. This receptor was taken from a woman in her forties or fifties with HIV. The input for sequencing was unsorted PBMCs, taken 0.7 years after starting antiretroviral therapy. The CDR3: CASSQADRVGEQYF. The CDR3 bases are TGTGCCAGCAGCCAAGCCGACAGGGTTGGAGAGCAGTACTTC.